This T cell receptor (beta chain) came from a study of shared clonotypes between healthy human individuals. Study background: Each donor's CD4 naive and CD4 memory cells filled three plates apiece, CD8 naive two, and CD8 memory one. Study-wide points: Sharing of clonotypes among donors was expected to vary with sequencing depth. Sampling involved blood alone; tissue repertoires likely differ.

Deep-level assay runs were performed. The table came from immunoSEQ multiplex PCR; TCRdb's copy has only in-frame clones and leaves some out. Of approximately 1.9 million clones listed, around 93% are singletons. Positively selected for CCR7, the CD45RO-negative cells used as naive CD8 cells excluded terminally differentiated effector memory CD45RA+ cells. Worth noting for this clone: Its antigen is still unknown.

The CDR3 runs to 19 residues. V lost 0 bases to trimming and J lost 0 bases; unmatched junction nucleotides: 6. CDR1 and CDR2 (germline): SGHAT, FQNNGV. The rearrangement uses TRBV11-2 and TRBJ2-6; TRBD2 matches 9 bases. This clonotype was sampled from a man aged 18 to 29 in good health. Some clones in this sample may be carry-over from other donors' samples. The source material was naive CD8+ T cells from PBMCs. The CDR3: CASSLDEREVFSGANVLTF. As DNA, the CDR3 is TGTGCCAGCAGCTTAGACGAGCGGGAGGTTTTCTCTGGGGCCAACGTCCTGACTTTC.